The rows below give T cell receptor beta chains drawn from one sample of a study of vaccination and CD4 T cells after COVID-19. No antigens are known for them. Each CDR3 protein is one row after TCRdb ran MiXCR on the PCR reads. The sample includes 7,000 to 9,500 distinct CDR3 sequences, approximately 70% of them seen just once. Sequencing was carried out using CD4+ T cells from blood, cultured in vitro. These receptors all come from a human donor who had recovered from COVID-19. CDR3s include the opening cysteine and the closing phenylalanine or tryptophan. D genes are given only for firm matches. Size is omitted from some rows. Given values are once, few, many or a class for expanded clones.

j_call,d_call,clone_size,v_call,cdr3_nt,cdr3_aa
TRBJ2-5,TRBD1,NA,TRBV28,TGTGCCAGCAGTTCCCTCGACAGGGGGCTTGAAGAGACCCAGTACTTC,CASSSLDRGLEETQYF
TRBJ1-2,TRBD1,NA,TRBV5-4,TGTGCCAGCAGCCCTGGGACAGCGAAAGCATTCTATGGCTACACCTTC,CASSPGTAKAFYGYTF
TRBJ2-1,NA,NA,TRBV25-1,TGTGCCAGCAGTGACTCATATGAGCAGTTCTTC,CASSDSYEQFF
TRBJ2-6,NA,NA,TRBV24-1,TGTGCCACCAGTGATTCCCGCCGTGGGGGGGCCAACGTCCTGACTTTC,CATSDSRRGGANVLTF
TRBJ2-7,NA,NA,TRBV5-5,TGTGCCAGCATGGAACAGGGAAATTCCTACGAGCAGTACTTC,CASMEQGNSYEQYF
TRBJ1-1,NA,NA,TRBV7-9,TGTGCCAGCAGCTTAGTGCCGGCCACTGAAGCTTTCTTT,CASSLVPATEAFF
TRBJ2-3,TRBD2,once,TRBV27,TGTGCCAGCAGTTTTAGGACTAGCGGGGGAGACACAGATACGCAGTATTTT,CASSFRTSGGDTDTQYF
TRBJ1-5,NA,NA,TRBV7-9,TGTGCCAGCAGCTTCCTATATAGCAATCAGCCCCAGCATTTT,CASSFLYSNQPQHF
TRBJ1-5,NA,NA,TRBV27,TGTGCCAGCGGCCCGGTACAGGGAGGGCCCCAGCATTTT,CASGPVQGGPQHF
TRBJ2-6,NA,few,TRBV21-1,TGTGCCAGCAGCTCTTGGACTAGCGGGAGGGCCTCTGGGGCCAACGTCCTGACTTTC,CASSSWTSGRASGANVLTF
TRBJ1-6,TRBD1,NA,TRBV6-1,TGTGCCAGCAGGGCCGGGACAGATAATTCACCCCTCCACTTT,CASRAGTDNSPLHF
TRBJ1-1,NA,NA,TRBV5-1,TGCGCCAGCAGCTTGGCGATAGCCTTGAACACTGAAGCTTTCTTT,CASSLAIALNTEAFF
TRBJ2-7,NA,once,TRBV6-1,TGTGACAGCAGGGGCCTGGACTTTTCCTACGAGCAGTACTTC,CDSRGLDFSYEQYF
TRBJ2-7,TRBD2,NA,TRBV28,TGTGCCAGCAGTTCTTTAGCGGGAGATCCCTCCTACGAGCAGTACTTC,CASSSLAGDPSYEQYF
TRBJ1-1,NA,NA,TRBV20-1,TGCAGTGCTAGAGTCAGCAGGGGGAACACTGAAGCTTTCTTT,CSARVSRGNTEAFF
TRBJ1-4,NA,NA,TRBV7-2,TGTGCCAGCAGCCCCCAGGGACTGAATGAAAAACTGTTTTTT,CASSPQGLNEKLFF
TRBJ1-1,NA,NA,TRBV20-1,TGCAGTGCCGATCCTGGGGCCGTGAAAACTGAAGCTTTCTTT,CSADPGAVKTEAFF
TRBJ1-5,NA,once,TRBV10-3,TGTGCCATCAGTGACGACAGTAGCAATCAGCCCCAGCATTTT,CAISDDSSNQPQHF
TRBJ2-3,NA,NA,TRBV7-9,TGCGCCAGCAGCTTGATTGGGGGGAGCACAGATACGCAGTATTTT,CASSLIGGSTDTQYF
TRBJ1-6,NA,few,TRBV20-1,TGCAGTGCTAGAGCGGGAAATTCACCCCTCCACTTT,CSARAGNSPLHF
TRBJ2-2,TRBD2,NA,TRBV11-3,TGTGCCAGCAGCTTCAACGCGGGGGGTGCTCAAACCGGGGAGCTGTTTTTT,CASSFNAGGAQTGELFF
TRBJ2-7,NA,NA,TRBV20-1,TGCAGTGCTAGTATGGGCGCCCCCTCCGAGCAGTACTTC,CSASMGAPSEQYF
TRBJ2-3,TRBD2,NA,TRBV11-1,TGTGCCAGCAGCCCCCGCGGGAGGGGTGGCACAGATACGCAGTATTTT,CASSPRGRGGTDTQYF
TRBJ1-5,NA,NA,TRBV4-2,TGTGCCAGCAGCCAAGATTGGGGGTATCAGCCCCAGCATTTT,CASSQDWGYQPQHF
TRBJ2-5,TRBD1,NA,TRBV15,TGTGCCACCAGCAGAGATAGGGACAGGATCGAGACCCAGTACTTC,CATSRDRDRIETQYF
TRBJ2-3,TRBD2,NA,TRBV20-1,TGCAGTGCCTTCACTAGCGGGAGGTCCTCTTTTGAGGATACGCAGTATTTT,CSAFTSGRSSFEDTQYF
TRBJ2-2,NA,NA,TRBV28,TGTGCCAGCAGTCCACCCTCAACCGGGGAGCTGTTTTTT,CASSPPSTGELFF
TRBJ1-2,NA,NA,TRBV6-1,TGTGCCAGCAGCACATTTATTAACTATGGCTACACCTTC,CASSTFINYGYTF
TRBJ1-1,NA,NA,TRBV27,TGTGCCAGCAGTTCCCTAGTCAACACTGAAGCTTTCTTT,CASSSLVNTEAFF
TRBJ1-1,NA,few,TRBV28,TGTGCCAGCAGTTTCCCCTCGGGGGGGGACACTGAAGCTTTCTTT,CASSFPSGGDTEAFF
TRBJ2-4,NA,NA,TRBV6-5,TGTGCCAGCAGTTACGATGGGGGAAACATTCAGTACTTC,CASSYDGGNIQYF
TRBJ1-6,TRBD1,NA,TRBV6-1,TGTGCCAGCAGTCCGGACAGGGGTTCACCCCTCCACTTT,CASSPDRGSPLHF
TRBJ2-3,TRBD2,NA,TRBV27,TGTGCCAGCAGTTTAAGCGGGGCGATGGGCACAGATACGCAGTATTTT,CASSLSGAMGTDTQYF
TRBJ1-5,NA,NA,TRBV2,TGTGCCAGCACTAAGGAGGACCGCAGCAATCAGCCCCAGCATTTT,CASTKEDRSNQPQHF
TRBJ2-3,NA,NA,TRBV10-1,TGCGCCAGCTCCGCTGGCCCAGTCACAGATACGCAGTATTTT,CASSAGPVTDTQYF
TRBJ1-5,NA,NA,TRBV20-1,TGCAGTGCCATTCCTGGGGGCAATCAGCCCCAGCATTTT,CSAIPGGNQPQHF
TRBJ1-4,TRBD1,NA,TRBV15,TGTGCCACCAGCAGAGACGACAGGGCTGGCGAAAAACTGTTTTTT,CATSRDDRAGEKLFF
TRBJ2-3,NA,NA,TRBV20-1,TGCAGTGCTAGAGTTGATGATCGGGCAGATACGCAGTATTTT,CSARVDDRADTQYF
TRBJ1-2,NA,NA,TRBV15,TGTGCCACCAGCAGAGATATGTATGGCTACACCTTC,CATSRDMYGYTF
TRBJ1-1,NA,few,TRBV7-9,TGTGCCAGCAGCTTACTCACTGAAGCTTTCTTT,CASSLLTEAFF
TRBJ2-7,TRBD1,NA,TRBV7-9,TGTGCCAGCAGCTCAACCGGGACAGGGGATGTTGTACGCTACGAGCAGTACTTC,CASSSTGTGDVVRYEQYF
TRBJ2-7,NA,once,TRBV15,TGTGCCACCAGCAGAGAAGGGGGCGGGGTTTACGAGCAGTACTTC,CATSREGGGVYEQYF
TRBJ1-2,NA,NA,TRBV20-1,TGCAGTGCTTCCGGGATAAACTATGGCTACACCTTC,CSASGINYGYTF
TRBJ2-7,TRBD1,NA,TRBV7-8,TGTGCCAGCAGCTTAGCGGGGGACAGACACCCCTACGAGCAGTACTTC,CASSLAGDRHPYEQYF
TRBJ1-2,NA,NA,TRBV20-1,TGCAGTGCTAGTTCGACGGGATTGGAGTATGGCTACACCTTC,CSASSTGLEYGYTF
TRBJ1-1,NA,NA,TRBV7-2,TGTGCCAGCAGCTTAGAGGGGAATACTGAAGCTTTCTTT,CASSLEGNTEAFF
TRBJ2-1,TRBD1,NA,TRBV20-1,TGCAGTGCTAGAGACTACAGGGGTACCCACTCCTACAATGAGCAGTTCTTC,CSARDYRGTHSYNEQFF
TRBJ1-1,NA,NA,TRBV2,TGTGCCAGCAGTGAAGGCAGGGGTTTACTTCGTGAAGCTTTCTTT,CASSEGRGLLREAFF
TRBJ1-2,TRBD1,NA,TRBV5-1,TGCGCCAGCAGCATCTCGGGACAGGGAATGGAGGGCTACACCTTC,CASSISGQGMEGYTF
TRBJ1-5,TRBD1,medium-sized,TRBV28,TGTGCCAGCAGTTTATACTTACAGGGGGCCTTAAAGCAGCCCCAGCATTTT,CASSLYLQGALKQPQHF
TRBJ1-2,NA,NA,TRBV20-1,TGCAGTGCTAGAGATCCCGCCGGGGCACCTAACTATGGCTACACCTTC,CSARDPAGAPNYGYTF
TRBJ1-1,NA,NA,TRBV27,TGTGCCAGCAGTTCCCGGGGGGGGCTCAACACCGAAGCTTTCTTT,CASSSRGGLNTEAFF
TRBJ1-5,NA,NA,TRBV24-1,TGTGCCACCGGATCAAGCGGGGGCAATCAGCCCCAGCATTTT,CATGSSGGNQPQHF
TRBJ2-3,TRBD2,NA,TRBV6-2/TRBV6-3,TGTGCCAGCAGTAGAACTAGCGGGGGAGGCACAGATACGCAGTATTTT,CASSRTSGGGTDTQYF
TRBJ2-5,TRBD1,NA,TRBV6-5,TGTGCCAGCAGTTATGTGGCAGGGGGAGAGACCCAGTACTTC,CASSYVAGGETQYF
TRBJ1-5,TRBD1,NA,TRBV19,TGTGCCAGTAGTATTAACAGGGGGCTGGCGAGTCAGCCCCAGCATTTT,CASSINRGLASQPQHF
TRBJ1-6,NA,NA,TRBV6-1,TGTGCCAGCAGTGAAATCGCGAGCTCCTATAATTCACCCCTCCACTTT,CASSEIASSYNSPLHF
TRBJ1-1,TRBD1,few,TRBV27,TGTGCCAGCAGTTTAGACCGGACAGGGTCTACTGAAGCTTTCTTT,CASSLDRTGSTEAFF
TRBJ1-2,TRBD1,once,TRBV4-1,TGCGCCAGCAGCCAGACAGGGGGGAGGCTTATTCTCCGCGGCTACACCTTC,CASSQTGGRLILRGYTF
TRBJ1-1,NA,few,TRBV20-1,TGCAGTGCTAGAGGGGGAAGACCCGAGGGCACTGAAGCTTTCTTT,CSARGGRPEGTEAFF